Sequencing of this T cell receptor (beta chain) was carried out in a study of T cell responses to AZD1222 COVID-19 vaccine. Findings and limits, study-wide: Close to half of spike-specific TCRs reportedly recognize unmutated variant regions.

Comments on this clone: Its antigen is currently unknown.

Here immunoSEQ multiplex PCR was the method, and the copy in TCRdb shows in-frame clones only, minus some. The sample carries roughly 80,000 clones, about 88% recorded once. Germline CDR1 SEHNR, CDR2 FQNEAQ (reference sequence). Trimming stripped 2 bases from V and 6 bases from J, with 13 bases between. The CDR3 spans 14 residues. The sample in question was peripheral blood, obtained on day 0 of AZD1222 vaccination. This clonotype was sampled from an adult in good health. This chain links TRBV7-9 with TRBJ1-1; D call uncertain. CDR3 in DNA: TGTGCCAGCAGCTTATTGCCAGGAGACGCTGAAGCTTTCTTT. This codes for CASSLLPGDAEAFF.